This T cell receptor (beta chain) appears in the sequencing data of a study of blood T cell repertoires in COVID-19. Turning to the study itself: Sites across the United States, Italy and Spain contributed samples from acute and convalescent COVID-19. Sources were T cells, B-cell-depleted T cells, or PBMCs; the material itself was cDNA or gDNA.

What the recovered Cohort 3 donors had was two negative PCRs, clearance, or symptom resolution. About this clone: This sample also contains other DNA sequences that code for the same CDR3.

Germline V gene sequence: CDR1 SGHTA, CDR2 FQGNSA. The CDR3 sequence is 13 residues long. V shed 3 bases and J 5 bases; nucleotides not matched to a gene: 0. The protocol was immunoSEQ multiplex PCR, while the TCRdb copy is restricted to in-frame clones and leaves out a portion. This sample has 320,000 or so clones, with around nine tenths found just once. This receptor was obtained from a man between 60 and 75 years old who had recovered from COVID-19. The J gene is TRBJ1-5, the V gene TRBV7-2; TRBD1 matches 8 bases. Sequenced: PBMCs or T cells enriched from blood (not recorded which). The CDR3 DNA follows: TGTGCCAGCAGCTTGGACAGGGATCAGCCCCAGCATTTT. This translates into CASSLDRDQPQHF.